The 9 T cell receptor beta chains reported below all come from one sample, sequenced in a study of Ad26.COV2.S vaccination and SARS-CoV-2 variants. Regarding treatment: over 15 received Ad26.COV2.S at low or high dose, single or two shots; about 5 received placebo; per-sample allocation not given. Vaccine and placebo recipients were sampled on day 63 after the first injection. Some clones are missing from TCRdb's copy, which holds only in-frame ones; the method was immunoSEQ multiplex PCR. Of over 450,000 clones in the sample, about 88% were seen once. Source: peripheral blood, taken in a trial of Ad26.COV2.S vaccine versus placebo. The receptors were sampled from a person between 18 and 60 years old who received the Ad26.COV2.S COVID-19 vaccine or a placebo.

In this sample, this clone turned up once. This chain joins TRBV9 and TRBJ2-7; the match to TRBD1 covers 9 bases. Germline loops: CDR1 SGDLS, CDR2 YYNGEE. The CDR3 consists of 16 residues. J gave up 2 bases and V 3 bases, and 9 bases lay outside the gene matches. The CDR3 protein is CASSGGSGTGPYEQYF. CDR3 DNA: TGTGCCAGCAGCGGGGGATCAGGGACAGGGCCCTACGAGCAGTACTTC.

The chain couples TRBV20-1 to TRBJ2-7, with TRBD1 matching 7 bases. Trimming took 3 bases from V and 2 from J; bases not matched to a gene: 7. Germline assignment: CDR1 DFQATT and CDR2 SNEGSKA (reference sequence). This CDR3 spans 14 amino acids. CDR3 bases: TGCAGTGCTAGTCGGGACAGTTCGCCCTACGAGCAGTACTTC. Translated, it gives CSASRDSSPYEQYF.

This chain uses TRBV29-1 with TRBJ2-1, with 10 nucleotides matching TRBD1. Germline V lookup: CDR1 SQVTM, CDR2 ANQGSEA. V trimming: 3 bases; J trimming: 10 bases; junction bases outside the gene matches: 9. This CDR3 is built from 14 residues. This chain's CDR3 is CSVDKGTGVREQFF. The CDR3 coding sequence is TGCAGCGTTGATAAAGGGACAGGGGTCAGGGAGCAGTTCTTC.

On this clone: Other nucleotide sequences in the sample specify the same CDR3. V is TRBV27 and J is TRBJ2-3; 9 bases align to TRBD1. CDR1 and CDR2 (germline): MNHEY, SMNVEV (reference sequence). The CDR3 spans 13 residues. J was trimmed by 4 bases and V by 6 bases; bases with no gene match: 2. CDR3 DNA sequence: TGTGCCAGCAGGAGGACAGGGGCAGATACGCAGTATTTT. This gives the protein CASRRTGADTQYF.

The table lists this clone with a few counts. The chain recombines TRBV18 with TRBJ2-7, with D perhaps matching TRBD1 (6 bases). Germline assignment: CDR1 KGHSH and CDR2 LQKENI. The CDR3 totals 16 residues. V was trimmed by 2 bases and J by 3 bases, leaving 17 bases between them. This chain's CDR3 is CASSPTGQDSYYEQYF. For the CDR3, the DNA is TGTGCCAGCTCACCAACAGGGCAGGACTCCTACTACGAGCAGTACTTC.

The chain joins TRBV4-3 to TRBJ2-5; D is possibly TRBD2 (7 bases). This CDR3 is 18 amino acids long. CDR1 and CDR2 from the germline V gene are LGHNA and YSLEER. The V gene lost 1 base and the J gene lost 4 bases, with 22 bases spanning the gap. The CDR3 is CASSQGGRAGGRSETQYF. CDR3 DNA sequence: TGCGCCAGCAGCCAAGGTGGTAGGGCCGGGGGGCGTTCAGAGACCCAGTACTTC.

The chain links TRBV5-1 to TRBJ2-5; D uncertain. Germline V gives CDR1 SGHRS, CDR2 YFSETQ. This CDR3 comprises 16 residues. The V end was cut by 4 bases, the J end by 5 bases, with 21 bases between. The CDR3, as DNA: TGCGCCAGCAGCCCCGGACGGGTCAATGGGCGGGAGACCCAGTACTTC. Residues: CASSPGRVNGRETQYF.

The chain carries TRBV29-1 and TRBJ1-3; D unresolved. This CDR3 contains 14 residues. In germline, CDR1 is SQVTM, CDR2 ANQGSEA. V shed 3 bases and J shed 0 bases, with 9 bases lying between them. The CDR3 region has the DNA TGCAGCGTTGATGTTACGTTCTCTGGAAACACCATATATTTT. Amino acids: CSVDVTFSGNTIYF.

The V and J genes are TRBV11-3 and TRBJ1-1; 8 positions agree with TRBD1. V was pared by 5 bases and J by 4 bases, with 6 bases of the junction left unmatched. Germline lookup yields CDR1 SGHNT and CDR2 YENEEA. There are 14 residues in the CDR3. CDR3 sequence (DNA): TGTGCCAGCAGCCTACAGGGGGAGGCCACTGAAGCTTTCTTT. Its protein is CASSLQGEATEAFF.